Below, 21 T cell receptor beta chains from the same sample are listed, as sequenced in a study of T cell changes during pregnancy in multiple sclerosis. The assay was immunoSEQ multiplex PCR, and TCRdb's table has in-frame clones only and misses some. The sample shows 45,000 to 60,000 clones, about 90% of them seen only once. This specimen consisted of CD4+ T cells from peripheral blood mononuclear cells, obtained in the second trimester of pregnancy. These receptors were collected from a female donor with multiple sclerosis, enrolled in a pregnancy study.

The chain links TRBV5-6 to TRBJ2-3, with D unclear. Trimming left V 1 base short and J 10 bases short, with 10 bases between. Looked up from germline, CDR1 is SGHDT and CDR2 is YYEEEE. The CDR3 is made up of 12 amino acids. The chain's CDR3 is CASSLSQQAQYF. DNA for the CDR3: TGTGCCAGCAGCTTGTCCCAACAAGCGCAGTATTTT. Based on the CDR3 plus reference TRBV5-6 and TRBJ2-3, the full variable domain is DAGVTQSPTHLIKTRGQQVTLRCSPKSGHDTVSWYQQALGQGPQFIFQYYEEEERQRGNFPDRFSGHQFPNYSSELNVNALLLGDSALYLCASSLSQQAQYFGPGTRLTVL.

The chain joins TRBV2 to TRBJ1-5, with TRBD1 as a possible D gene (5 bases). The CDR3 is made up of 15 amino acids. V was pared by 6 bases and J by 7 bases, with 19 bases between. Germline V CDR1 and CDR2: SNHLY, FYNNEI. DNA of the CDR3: TGTGCCAGCAGATTAAGGAGAGGGGAGGAACAGCCCCAGCATTTT. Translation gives CASRLRRGEEQPQHF.

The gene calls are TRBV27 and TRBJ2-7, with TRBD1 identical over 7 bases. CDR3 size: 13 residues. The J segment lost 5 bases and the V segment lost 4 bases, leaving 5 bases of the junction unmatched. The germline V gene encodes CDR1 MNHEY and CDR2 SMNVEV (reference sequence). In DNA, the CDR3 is TGTGCCAGCAGTTATAGACAGGGCCACGAGCAGTACTTC. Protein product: CASSYRQGHEQYF.

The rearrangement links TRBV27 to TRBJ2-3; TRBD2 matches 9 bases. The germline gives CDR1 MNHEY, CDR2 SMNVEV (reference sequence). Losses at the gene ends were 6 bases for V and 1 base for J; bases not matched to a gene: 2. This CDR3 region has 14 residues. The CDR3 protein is CASSLAGRTDTQYF. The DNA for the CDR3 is TGTGCCAGCAGCCTAGCGGGACGCACAGATACGCAGTATTTT.

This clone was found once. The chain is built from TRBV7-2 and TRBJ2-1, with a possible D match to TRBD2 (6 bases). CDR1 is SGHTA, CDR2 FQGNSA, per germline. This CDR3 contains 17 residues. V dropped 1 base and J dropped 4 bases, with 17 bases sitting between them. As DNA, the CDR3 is TGTGCCAGCAGCTTAGGATTGTCGGCAGGGACTTACAATGAGCAGTTCTTC. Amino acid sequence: CASSLGLSAGTYNEQFF.

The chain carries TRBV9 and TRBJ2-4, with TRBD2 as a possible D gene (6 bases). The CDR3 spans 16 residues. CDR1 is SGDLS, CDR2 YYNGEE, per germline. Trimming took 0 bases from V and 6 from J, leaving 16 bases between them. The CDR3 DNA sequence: TGTGCCAGCAGCGTAGCAGCGGGCGATTTCGGAAACATTCAGTACTTC. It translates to CASSVAAGDFGNIQYF.

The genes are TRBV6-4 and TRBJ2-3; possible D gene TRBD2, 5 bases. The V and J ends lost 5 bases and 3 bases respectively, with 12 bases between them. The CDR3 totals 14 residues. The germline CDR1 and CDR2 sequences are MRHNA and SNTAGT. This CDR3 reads CASSTGFRTDTQYF. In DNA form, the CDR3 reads TGTGCCAGCAGTACGGGGTTTAGGACAGATACGCAGTATTTT.

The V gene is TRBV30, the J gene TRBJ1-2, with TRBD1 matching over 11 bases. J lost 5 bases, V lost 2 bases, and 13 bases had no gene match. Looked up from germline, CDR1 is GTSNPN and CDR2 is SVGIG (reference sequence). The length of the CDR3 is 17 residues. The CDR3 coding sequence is TGTGCCTGGAGTACTGGGACAGGGGGTTTTACAGGGTATGGCTACACCTTC. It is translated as CAWSTGTGGFTGYGYTF.

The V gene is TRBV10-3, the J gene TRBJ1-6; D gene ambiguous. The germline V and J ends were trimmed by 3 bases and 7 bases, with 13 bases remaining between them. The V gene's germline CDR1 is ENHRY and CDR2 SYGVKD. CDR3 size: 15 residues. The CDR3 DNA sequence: TGTGCCATCAGTGATCCGGCAGGCAAGAATTCACCCCTCCACTTT. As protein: CAISDPAGKNSPLHF.

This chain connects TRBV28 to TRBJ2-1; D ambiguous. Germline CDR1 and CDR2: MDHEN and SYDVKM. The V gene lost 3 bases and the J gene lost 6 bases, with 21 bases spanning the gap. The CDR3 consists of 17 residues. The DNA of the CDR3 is TGTGCCAGCAGTTTGTCTGGCCCCAGGCGTCTGGGCAATGAGCAGTTCTTC. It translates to CASSLSGPRRLGNEQFF.

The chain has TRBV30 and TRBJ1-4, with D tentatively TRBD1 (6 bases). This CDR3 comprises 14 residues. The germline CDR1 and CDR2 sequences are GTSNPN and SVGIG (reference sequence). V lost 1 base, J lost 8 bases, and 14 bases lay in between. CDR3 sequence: CAWSEGRGHEKLFF. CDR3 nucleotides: TGTGCCTGGAGTGAAGGGAGGGGACACGAAAAACTGTTTTTT.

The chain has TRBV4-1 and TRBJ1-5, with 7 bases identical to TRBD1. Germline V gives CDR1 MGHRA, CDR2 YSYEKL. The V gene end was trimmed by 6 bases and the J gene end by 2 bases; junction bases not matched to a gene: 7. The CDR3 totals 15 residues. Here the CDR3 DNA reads TGCGCCAGCAGTAGACAGGGAGTTGGCAATCAGCCCCAGCATTTT. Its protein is CASSRQGVGNQPQHF.

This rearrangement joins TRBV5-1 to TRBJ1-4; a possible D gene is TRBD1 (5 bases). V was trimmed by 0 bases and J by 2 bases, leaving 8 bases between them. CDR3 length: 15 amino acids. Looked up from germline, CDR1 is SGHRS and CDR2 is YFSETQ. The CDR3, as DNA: TGCGCCAGCAGCTTGGAGGGGCGGACTAATGAAAAACTGTTTTTT. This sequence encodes CASSLEGRTNEKLFF.

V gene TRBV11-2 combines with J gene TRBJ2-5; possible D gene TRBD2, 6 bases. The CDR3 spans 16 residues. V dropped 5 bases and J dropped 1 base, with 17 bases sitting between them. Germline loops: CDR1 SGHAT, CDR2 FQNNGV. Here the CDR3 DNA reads TGTGCCAGCAGCCTATTCGGGAGCCGGGGCCAAGAGACCCAGTACTTC. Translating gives CASSLFGSRGQETQYF.

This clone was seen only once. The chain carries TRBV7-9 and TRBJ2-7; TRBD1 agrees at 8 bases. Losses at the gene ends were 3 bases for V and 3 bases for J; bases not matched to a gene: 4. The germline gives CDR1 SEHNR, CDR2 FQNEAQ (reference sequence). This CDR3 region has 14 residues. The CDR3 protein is CASSFRQGIYEQYF. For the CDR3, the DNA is TGTGCCAGCAGCTTCCGACAGGGGATCTACGAGCAGTACTTC.

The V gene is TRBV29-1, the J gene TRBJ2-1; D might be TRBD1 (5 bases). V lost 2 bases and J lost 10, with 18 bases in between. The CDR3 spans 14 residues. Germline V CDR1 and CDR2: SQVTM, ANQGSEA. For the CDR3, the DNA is TGCAGCGTTGAAAGACCAGGGTCTGTGGGGGAGCAGTTCTTC. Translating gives CSVERPGSVGEQFF.

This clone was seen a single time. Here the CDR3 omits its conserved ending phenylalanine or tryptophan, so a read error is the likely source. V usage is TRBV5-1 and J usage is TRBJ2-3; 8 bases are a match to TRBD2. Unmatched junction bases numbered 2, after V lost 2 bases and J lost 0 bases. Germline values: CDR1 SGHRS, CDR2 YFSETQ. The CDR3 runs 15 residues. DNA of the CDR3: TGCGCCAGCAGCTTAGCGGGGGCTAGCACAGATACGCAGTATCTT. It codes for CASSLAGASTDTQYL.

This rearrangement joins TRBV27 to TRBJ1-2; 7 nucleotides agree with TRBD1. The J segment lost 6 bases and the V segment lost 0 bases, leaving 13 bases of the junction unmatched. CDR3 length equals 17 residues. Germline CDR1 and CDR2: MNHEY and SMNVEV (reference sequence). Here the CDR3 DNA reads TGTGCCAGCAGTTTATCGCTGACAGGGTACAGGCGTGATGGCTACACCTTC. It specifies CASSLSLTGYRRDGYTF.

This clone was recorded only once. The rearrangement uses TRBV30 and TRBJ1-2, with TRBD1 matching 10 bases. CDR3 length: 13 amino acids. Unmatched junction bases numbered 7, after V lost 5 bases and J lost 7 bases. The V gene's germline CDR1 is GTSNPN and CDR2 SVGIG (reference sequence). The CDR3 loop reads CAWRTGGNIGYTF. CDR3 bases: TGTGCCTGGCGGACAGGGGGTAATATTGGCTACACCTTC.

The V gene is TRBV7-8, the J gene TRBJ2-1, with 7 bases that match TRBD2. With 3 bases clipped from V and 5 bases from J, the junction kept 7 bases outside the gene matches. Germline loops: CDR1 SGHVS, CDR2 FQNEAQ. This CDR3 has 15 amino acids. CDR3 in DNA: TGTGCCAGCAGCTTTAGGGCTAGCGGCCACAATGAGCAGTTCTTC. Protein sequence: CASSFRASGHNEQFF.

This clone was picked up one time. This chain's CDR3 is CASSPVQGQGLYSNQPQHF. As DNA, the CDR3 is TGTGCCAGCAGTCCGGTCCAAGGACAGGGGCTCTATAGCAATCAGCCCCAGCATTTT. The chain is built from TRBV28 and TRBJ1-5, with 9 bases lining up with TRBD1. The V gene's germline CDR1 is MDHEN and CDR2 SYDVKM. The CDR3 runs 19 residues. Losses at the gene ends were 5 bases for V and 0 bases for J; bases not matched to a gene: 14.